The present T cell receptor beta chain was sequenced within a study of human T cells and chemical hapten exposure. There are a few counts of this clonotype. Time point specified: patch test 2, 6 weeks after DPC sensitization. Indicated treatment: therapeutic diphenylcyclopropenone sensitization with weekly scalp DPC. Extraction yielded total RNA from whole blood (unfractionated). TCRdb ran MiXCR on the RACE reads and lists one entry per CDR3 protein. The table has hundreds of thousands of distinct CDR3 sequences, roughly 6% seen once. The CDR3 contains 15 residues. Trimming took 5 bases from V and 0 from J, leaving 15 bases between them. CDR1 DFQATT and CDR2 SNEGSKA come from the germline V gene (reference sequence).

The chain carries TRBV20-1 and TRBJ2-3; D might be TRBD1 (6 bases). The clonotype was recovered from a woman aged 18-29 years with alopecia areata. Some clones in this sample may be carry-over from other donors' samples. Specimen: whole blood, collected in connection with sensitization to the hapten diphenylcyclopropenone (DPC). The CDR3 sequence is CSALGARTSTDTQYF. Written as DNA, the CDR3 is TGCAGTGCTCTGGGGGCCAGAACTAGCACAGATACGCAGTATTTT.